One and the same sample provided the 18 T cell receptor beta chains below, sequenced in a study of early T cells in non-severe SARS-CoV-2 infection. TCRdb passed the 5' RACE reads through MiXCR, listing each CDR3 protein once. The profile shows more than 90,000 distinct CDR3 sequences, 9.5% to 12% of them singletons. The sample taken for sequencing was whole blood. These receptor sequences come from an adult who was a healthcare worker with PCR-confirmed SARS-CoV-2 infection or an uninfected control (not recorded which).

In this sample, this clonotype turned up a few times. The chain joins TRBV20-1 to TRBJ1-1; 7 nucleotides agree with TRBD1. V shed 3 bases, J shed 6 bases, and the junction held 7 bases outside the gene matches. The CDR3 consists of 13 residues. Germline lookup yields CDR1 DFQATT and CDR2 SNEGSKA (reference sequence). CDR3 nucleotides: TGCAGTGCTAGCAGACAGGGTCCGGCTGAAGCTTTCTTT. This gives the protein CSASRQGPAEAFF.

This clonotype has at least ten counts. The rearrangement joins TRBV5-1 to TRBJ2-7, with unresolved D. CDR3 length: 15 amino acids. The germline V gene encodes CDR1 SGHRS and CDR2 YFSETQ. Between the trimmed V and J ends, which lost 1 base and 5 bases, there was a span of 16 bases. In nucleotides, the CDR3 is TGCGCCAGCAGCTTGATCACCCCGAAAGGCGACGAGCAGTACTTC. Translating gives CASSLITPKGDEQYF.

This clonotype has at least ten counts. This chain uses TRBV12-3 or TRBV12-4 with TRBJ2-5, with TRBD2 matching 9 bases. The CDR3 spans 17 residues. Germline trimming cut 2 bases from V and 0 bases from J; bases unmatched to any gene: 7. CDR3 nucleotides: TGTGCCAGCAGTTTACAGGTAGCGGGGGACTACCAAGAGACCCAGTACTTC. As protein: CASSLQVAGDYQETQYF.

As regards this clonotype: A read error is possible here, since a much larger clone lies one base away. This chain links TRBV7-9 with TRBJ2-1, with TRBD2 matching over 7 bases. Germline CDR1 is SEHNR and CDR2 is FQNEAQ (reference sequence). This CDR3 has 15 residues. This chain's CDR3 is CVSSGEQFPVDEQFF. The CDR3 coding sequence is TGTGTCAGCAGCGGGGAGCAGTTTCCTGTCGATGAGCAGTTCTTC.

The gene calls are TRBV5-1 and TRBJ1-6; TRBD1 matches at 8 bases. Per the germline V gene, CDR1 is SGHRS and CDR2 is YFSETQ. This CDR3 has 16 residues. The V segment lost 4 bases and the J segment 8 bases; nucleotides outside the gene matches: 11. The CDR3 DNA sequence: TGCGCCAGCAGCCCGAGTTTCGGACAGGGTTATTCACCCCTCCACTTT. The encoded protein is CASSPSFGQGYSPLHF.

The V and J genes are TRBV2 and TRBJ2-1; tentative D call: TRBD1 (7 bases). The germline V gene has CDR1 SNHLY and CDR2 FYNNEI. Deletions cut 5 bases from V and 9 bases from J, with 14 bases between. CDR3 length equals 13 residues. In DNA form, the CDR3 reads TGTGCCAGCAGTCCCCGGCGGGACAGTGAGCAGTTCTTC. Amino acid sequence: CASSPRRDSEQFF.

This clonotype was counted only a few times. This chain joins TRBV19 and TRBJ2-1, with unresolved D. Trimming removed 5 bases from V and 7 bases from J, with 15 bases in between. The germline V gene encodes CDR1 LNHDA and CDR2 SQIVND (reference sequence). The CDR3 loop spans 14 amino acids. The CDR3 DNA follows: TGTGCCAGTAGTCTTATTATTACGGAAAATGAGCAGTTCTTC. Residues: CASSLIITENEQFF.

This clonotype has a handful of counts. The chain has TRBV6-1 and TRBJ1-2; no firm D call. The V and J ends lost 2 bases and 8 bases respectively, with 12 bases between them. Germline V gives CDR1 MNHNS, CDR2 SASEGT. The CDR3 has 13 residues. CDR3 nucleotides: TGTGCCAGCAGTGAACGGTCGGGATTGGGCTACACCTTC. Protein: CASSERSGLGYTF.

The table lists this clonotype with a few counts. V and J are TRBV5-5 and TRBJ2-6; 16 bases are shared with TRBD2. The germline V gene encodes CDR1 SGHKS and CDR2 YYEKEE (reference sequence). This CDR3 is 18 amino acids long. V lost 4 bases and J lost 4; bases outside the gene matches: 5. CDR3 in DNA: TGTGCCAGCAGCCTGGGACTAGCGGGAGGGCCCGGGGCCAACGTCCTGACTTTC. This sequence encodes CASSLGLAGGPGANVLTF.

DNA of the CDR3: TGTGCCAGCTCACCCCTGGGGACAGACCTTGCCGGGGAGCTGTTTTTT. Translating gives CASSPLGTDLAGELFF. This chain uses TRBV18 with TRBJ2-2; the match to TRBD1 covers 7 bases. V shed 3 bases and J 6 bases; nucleotides not matched to a gene: 10. The germline V gene has CDR1 KGHSH and CDR2 LQKENI. CDR3 length equals 16 residues.

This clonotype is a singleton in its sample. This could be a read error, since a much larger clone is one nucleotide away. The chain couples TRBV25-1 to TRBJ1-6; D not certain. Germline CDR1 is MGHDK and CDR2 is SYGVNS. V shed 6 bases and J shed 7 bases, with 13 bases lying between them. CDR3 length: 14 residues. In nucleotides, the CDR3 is TGTGCCAGCAGCCCCGGGATGGCAAATTCACCCCTCCACTTT. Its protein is CASSPGMANSPLHF.

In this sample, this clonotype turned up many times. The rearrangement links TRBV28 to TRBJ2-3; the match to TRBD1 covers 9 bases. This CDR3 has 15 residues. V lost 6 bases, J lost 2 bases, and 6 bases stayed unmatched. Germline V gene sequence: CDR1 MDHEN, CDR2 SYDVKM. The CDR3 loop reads CASRGTGWVTDTQYF. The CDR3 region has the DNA TGTGCCAGCAGGGGGACAGGGTGGGTCACAGATACGCAGTATTTT.

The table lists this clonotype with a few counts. CDR3 coding DNA: TGCGCCAGCAGCTTATTGGAAGAGACCCAGTACTTC. Protein product: CASSLLEETQYF. This chain links TRBV5-1 with TRBJ2-5; D is unclear. The CDR3 extends over 12 amino acids. Between the trimmed V and J ends, which lost 2 bases and 3 bases, there was a span of 5 bases. CDR1 SGHRS and CDR2 YFSETQ come from the germline V gene.

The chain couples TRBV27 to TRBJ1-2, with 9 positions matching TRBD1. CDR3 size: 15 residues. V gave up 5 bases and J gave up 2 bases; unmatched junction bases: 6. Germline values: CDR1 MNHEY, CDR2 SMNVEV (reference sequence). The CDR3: CASSKQGAPNYGYTF. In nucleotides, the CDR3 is TGTGCCAGCAGTAAACAGGGGGCGCCGAACTATGGCTACACCTTC.

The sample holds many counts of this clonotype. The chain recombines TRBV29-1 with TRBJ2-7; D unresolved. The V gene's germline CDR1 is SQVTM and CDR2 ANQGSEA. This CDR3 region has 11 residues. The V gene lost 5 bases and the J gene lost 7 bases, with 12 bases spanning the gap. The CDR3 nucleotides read TGCAGCGTTAACACAATGTGGGAGCAGTACTTC. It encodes CSVNTMWEQYF.

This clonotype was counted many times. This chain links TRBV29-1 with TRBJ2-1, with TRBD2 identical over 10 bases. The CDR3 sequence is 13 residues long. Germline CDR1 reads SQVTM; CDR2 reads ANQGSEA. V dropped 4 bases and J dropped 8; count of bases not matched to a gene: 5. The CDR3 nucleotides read TGCAGCGTTGCAACTAGCGGGATCGATGAGCAGTTCTTC. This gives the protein CSVATSGIDEQFF.

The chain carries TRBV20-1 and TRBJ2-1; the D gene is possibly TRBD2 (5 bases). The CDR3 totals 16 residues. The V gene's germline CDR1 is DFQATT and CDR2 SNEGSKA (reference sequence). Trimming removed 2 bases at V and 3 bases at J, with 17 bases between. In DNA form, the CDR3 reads TGCAGTGCTAGACCCGGAGGAGGCGGCTTCTACAATGAGCAGTTCTTC. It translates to CSARPGGGGFYNEQFF.

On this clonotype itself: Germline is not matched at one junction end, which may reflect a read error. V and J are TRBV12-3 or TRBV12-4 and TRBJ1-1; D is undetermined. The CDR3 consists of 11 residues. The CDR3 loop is CVSNINTEAFF. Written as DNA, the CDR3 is TGTGTCAGCAACATCAACACTGAAGCTTTCTTT.